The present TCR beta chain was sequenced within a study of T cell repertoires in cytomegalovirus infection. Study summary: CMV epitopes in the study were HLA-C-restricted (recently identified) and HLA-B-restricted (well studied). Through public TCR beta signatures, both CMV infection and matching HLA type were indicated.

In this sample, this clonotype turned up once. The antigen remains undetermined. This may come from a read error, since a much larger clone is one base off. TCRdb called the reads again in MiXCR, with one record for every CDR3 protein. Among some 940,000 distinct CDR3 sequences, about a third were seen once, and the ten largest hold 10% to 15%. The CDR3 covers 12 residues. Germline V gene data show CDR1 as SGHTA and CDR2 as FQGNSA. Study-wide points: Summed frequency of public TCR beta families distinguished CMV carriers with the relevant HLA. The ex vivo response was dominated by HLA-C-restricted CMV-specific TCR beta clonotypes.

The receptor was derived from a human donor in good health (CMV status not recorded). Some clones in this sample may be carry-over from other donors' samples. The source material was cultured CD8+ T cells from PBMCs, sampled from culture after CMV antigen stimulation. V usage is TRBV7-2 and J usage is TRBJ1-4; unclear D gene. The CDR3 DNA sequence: TGTGCCAACAGCCCAGCAGGTCGGCAACTGTTTTTT. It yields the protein CANSPAGRQLFF.